This entry lists 19 T cell receptor beta chains sequenced from one sample in a study of STAT5B mutations in CD4+ large granular lymphocyte leukemia (dated by TCRdb to 2021 to 2024). Library prep was done by the immunoSEQ multiplex PCR assay. TCRdb retrieved this table from immuneACCESS and kept in-frame rearrangements only. Not all clones are present; in checked studies, unresolved V genes account for under half, and no reason is known for the remainder. This sample holds approximately 31,000 clones; about 74% were observed only once. About 0.95% of the sample belongs to the ten largest clones. The sample comprised CD4+ T cells from blood buffy coats. These receptors were taken from a human donor in good health.

The rearrangement uses TRBV5-4 and TRBJ1-1, with 7 bases matching TRBD1. CDR1 SGHNT and CDR2 YYREEE come from the germline V gene (reference sequence). After removal of 4 bases from V and 0 bases from J, the junction contained 6 bases not matched to a gene. This CDR3 contains 15 residues. The CDR3 region has the DNA TGTGCCAGCAGCGCCGGGACAGTGATGAACACTGAAGCTTTCTTT. Translation: CASSAGTVMNTEAFF.

The chain combines TRBV6-5 with TRBJ1-2; TRBD1 matches at 9 bases. Germline V gene sequence: CDR1 MNHEY, CDR2 SVGAGI. This CDR3 is 15 amino acids long. V dropped 6 bases and J dropped 4; count of bases not matched to a gene: 9. The CDR3 DNA follows: TGTGCCAGCAGCCCCCTACAGGGGGCCGCCTATGGCTACACCTTC. Encoded protein: CASSPLQGAAYGYTF.

This rearrangement joins TRBV5-6 to TRBJ2-5, with a tentative D call TRBD1 (6 bases). Per the germline V gene, CDR1 is SGHDT and CDR2 is YYEEEE. V dropped 4 bases and J dropped 1 base, with 11 bases sitting between them. The CDR3 covers 14 residues. The CDR3 coding sequence is TGTGCCAGCAGCACGACAGGAACCCAAGAGACCCAGTACTTC. This translates into CASSTTGTQETQYF.

The J gene is TRBJ1-5, the V gene TRBV6-6; TRBD1 might be the D (5 bases). Trimming took 6 bases from V and 0 from J, leaving 12 bases between them. Looked up from germline, CDR1 is MNHNY and CDR2 is SVGAGI (reference sequence). The length of the CDR3 is 15 residues. This CDR3 reads CASSLRDPSNQPQHF. CDR3 in DNA: TGTGCCAGCAGCCTACGGGACCCTAGCAATCAGCCCCAGCATTTT.

The chain has TRBV4-1 and TRBJ2-3; the match to TRBD2 covers 8 bases. The length of the CDR3 is 17 residues. Germline V gives CDR1 MGHRA, CDR2 YSYEKL. With 1 base clipped from V and 2 bases from J, the junction kept 8 bases outside the gene matches. The CDR3, as DNA: TGCGCCAGCAGCCAAGTGGCCCTAGCGGGCAACACAGATACGCAGTATTTT. Protein: CASSQVALAGNTDTQYF.

The rearrangement links TRBV28 to TRBJ2-1; no definite D call. Deletions cut 4 bases from V and 6 bases from J, with 10 bases between. CDR1 MDHEN and CDR2 SYDVKM come from the germline V gene. The CDR3 covers 13 residues. The CDR3 sequence: CASSSSTGNEQFF. DNA for the CDR3: TGTGCCAGCAGTTCCTCGACGGGCAATGAGCAGTTCTTC.

The rearrangement links TRBV29-1 to TRBJ2-1; 9 bases align to TRBD2. The length of the CDR3 is 14 residues. Unmatched junction bases numbered 3, after V lost 4 bases and J lost 2 bases. The germline V gene encodes CDR1 SQVTM and CDR2 ANQGSEA. In nucleotides, the CDR3 is TGCAGCGTTGTAGCGGGGGTTCCCTACAATGAGCAGTTCTTC. Residues: CSVVAGVPYNEQFF.

The chain couples TRBV18 to TRBJ1-1; 7 bases are a match to TRBD1. The junction had 4 bases not matched to a gene; V was cut back by 2 bases and J by 1 base. CDR1 and CDR2 from the germline V gene are KGHSH and LQKENI. This CDR3 is 15 amino acids long. CDR3: CASSPSTGWNTEAFF. The CDR3 DNA reads as TGTGCCAGCTCACCATCGACAGGGTGGAACACTGAAGCTTTCTTT.

In regard to this clone: Germline and junction disagree at one end, which may indicate a read error. V and J are TRBV7-7 and TRBJ2-6; no clear D gene. The CDR3 is 16 residues long. The germline CDR1 and CDR2 sequences are SSHAT and FNYEAQ (reference sequence). Here the CDR3 reads CASSQGHRAGANVLTF. The CDR3 nucleotides read TGTGCTAGCAGCCAAGGTCATAGGGCTGGGGCCAACGTCCTGACTTTC.

This chain connects TRBV15 to TRBJ2-2; no clear D gene. V lost 7 bases to trimming and J lost 2 bases, with 11 bases between them. CDR3 length equals 14 residues. CDR1 LNHNV and CDR2 YYDKDF come from the germline V gene (reference sequence). CDR3 sequence: CATMETVNTGELFF. The CDR3 region has the DNA TGTGCCACCATGGAAACGGTAAACACCGGGGAGCTGTTTTTT.

This chain connects TRBV7-3 to TRBJ2-7, with a weak D call TRBD1 (6 bases). Germline V gives CDR1 SGHTA, CDR2 FQGTGA. Trimming stripped 1 base from V and 0 bases from J, with 10 bases between. There are 15 residues in the CDR3. CDR3 DNA sequence: TGTGCCAGCAGCTTAAAACAGGGACCCTCCTACGAGCAGTACTTC. This translates into CASSLKQGPSYEQYF.

J is TRBJ2-7 and V is TRBV5-1; TRBD1 or TRBD2 may be the D gene (6 bases each). The V gene's germline CDR1 is SGHRS and CDR2 YFSETQ. CDR3 size: 13 residues. The V gene lost 0 bases and the J gene lost 6 bases, with 10 bases spanning the gap. As DNA, the CDR3 is TGCGCCAGCAGCTTGGTGGGGGGCGGCGAGCAGTACGTC. It encodes CASSLVGGGEQYV.

Only a few counts were recorded for this clone. V is TRBV5-1 and J is TRBJ1-1, with TRBD1 identical over 8 bases. Looked up from germline, CDR1 is SGHRS and CDR2 is YFSETQ. V shed 0 bases and J 1 base; nucleotides not matched to a gene: 2. The CDR3 extends over 15 amino acids. CDR3 bases: TGCGCCAGCAGCTTGGCCGACAGGGGGAACACTGAAGCTTTCTTT. Protein sequence: CASSLADRGNTEAFF.

V and J are TRBV28 and TRBJ2-5; 8 nucleotides agree with TRBD2. J lost 7 bases, V lost 3 bases, and 4 bases had no gene match. This CDR3 region has 13 residues. In germline, CDR1 is MDHEN, CDR2 SYDVKM. This CDR3 reads CASSFRGGGTQYF. Here the CDR3 DNA reads TGTGCCAGCAGTTTCCGGGGGGGCGGGACCCAGTACTTC.

The rearrangement links TRBV7-9 to TRBJ2-2, with TRBD2 matching 8 bases. The CDR3 extends over 14 amino acids. J gave up 5 bases and V 4 bases, and 3 bases lay outside the gene matches. CDR1 and CDR2 from the germline V gene are SEHNR and FQNEAQ (reference sequence). The CDR3 sequence is CASSSGTRTGELFF. The CDR3 DNA reads as TGTGCCAGCAGCTCAGGGACTAGAACCGGGGAGCTGTTTTTT.

V is TRBV5-5 and J is TRBJ2-7; D possibly uses TRBD1 or TRBD2 (6 bases each). The CDR3 runs 16 residues. CDR1 is SGHKS, CDR2 YYEKEE, per germline (reference sequence). The ends were cut back, 4 bases at V and 1 base at J, with 18 bases in the middle. In DNA, the CDR3 is TGTGCCAGCAGCCCGGCAGTCGGGGGACAATCCTACGAGCAGTACTTC. This sequence encodes CASSPAVGGQSYEQYF.

The V gene is TRBV5-1, the J gene TRBJ2-1; possible D gene TRBD2, 6 bases. The V gene's germline CDR1 is SGHRS and CDR2 YFSETQ. Trimming removed 4 bases from V and 4 bases from J, with 15 bases in between. CDR3 size: 15 residues. Written as DNA, the CDR3 is TGCGCCAGCAGCGAGGACGTGACTAGTTACAATGAGCAGTTCTTC. This codes for CASSEDVTSYNEQFF.

The chain uses TRBV6-6 and TRBJ2-2, with D possibly being TRBD2 (6 bases). Trimming cost V 9 bases and J 5 bases, with 19 bases left between them. CDR1 and CDR2 from the germline V gene are MNHNY and SVGAGI (reference sequence). This CDR3 has 15 residues. The CDR3 sequence is CASYDGRAGTGELFF. CDR3 nucleotide sequence: TGTGCCAGTTACGATGGCAGGGCGGGGACCGGGGAGCTGTTTTTT.

This chain joins TRBV5-1 and TRBJ1-1; unclear D gene. CDR3 length equals 15 residues. The V end lost 1 base, the J end lost 1 base, and 11 bases lay between the germline ends. Germline assignment: CDR1 SGHRS and CDR2 YFSETQ. CDR3 loop: CASSLLGGGNTEAFF. For the CDR3, the DNA is TGCGCCAGCAGCTTGCTCGGCGGAGGGAACACTGAAGCTTTCTTT.